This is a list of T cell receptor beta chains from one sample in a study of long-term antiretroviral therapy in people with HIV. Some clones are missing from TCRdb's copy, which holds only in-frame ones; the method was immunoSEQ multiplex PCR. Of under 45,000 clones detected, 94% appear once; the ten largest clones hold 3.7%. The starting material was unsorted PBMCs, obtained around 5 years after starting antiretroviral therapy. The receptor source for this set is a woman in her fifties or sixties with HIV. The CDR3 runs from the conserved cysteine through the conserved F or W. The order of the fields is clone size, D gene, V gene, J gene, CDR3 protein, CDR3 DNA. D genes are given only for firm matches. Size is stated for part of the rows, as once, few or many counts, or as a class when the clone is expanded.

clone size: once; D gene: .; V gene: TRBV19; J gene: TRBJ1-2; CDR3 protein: CASSIYPNYGYTF; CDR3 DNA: TGTGCCAGTAGTATCTATCCTAACTATGGCTACACCTTC
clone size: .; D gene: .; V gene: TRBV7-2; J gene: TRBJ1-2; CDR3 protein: CASSLAQAVKYGYTF; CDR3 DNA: TGTGCCAGCAGCTTAGCACAGGCGGTGAAGTATGGCTACACCTTC
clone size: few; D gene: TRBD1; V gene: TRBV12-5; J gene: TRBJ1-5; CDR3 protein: CASAPGQSSNQPQHF; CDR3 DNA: TGTGCTAGTGCCCCGGGACAGTCTAGCAATCAGCCCCAGCATTTT
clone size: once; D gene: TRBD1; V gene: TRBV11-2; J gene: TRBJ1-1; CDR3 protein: CASSRGTAYNTEAFF; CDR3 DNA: TGTGCCAGCAGCCGAGGGACAGCCTATAACACTGAAGCTTTCTTT
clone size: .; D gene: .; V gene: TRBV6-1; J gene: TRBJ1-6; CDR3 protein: CASSEYPGQGYSPLHF; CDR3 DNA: TGTGCCAGCAGTGAATATCCTGGCCAGGGGTATTCACCCCTCCACTTT
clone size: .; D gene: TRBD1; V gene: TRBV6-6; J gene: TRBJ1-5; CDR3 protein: CASSYGTGHNQPQHF; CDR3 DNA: TGTGCCAGCAGTTACGGGACAGGGCACAATCAGCCCCAGCATTTT
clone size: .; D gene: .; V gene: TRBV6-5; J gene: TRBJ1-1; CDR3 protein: CASRRGAKANTEAFF; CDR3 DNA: TGTGCCAGCAGGCGGGGGGCCAAGGCGAACACTGAAGCTTTCTTT
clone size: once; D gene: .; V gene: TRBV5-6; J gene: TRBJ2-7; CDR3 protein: CASTLSGGTYEQYF; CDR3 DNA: TGTGCCAGCACCCTCTCAGGGGGGACCTACGAGCAGTACTTC
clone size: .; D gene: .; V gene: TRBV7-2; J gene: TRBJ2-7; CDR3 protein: CASRHSEGGYEQYF; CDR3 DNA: TGTGCCAGCAGACATAGCGAGGGTGGCTACGAGCAGTACTTC
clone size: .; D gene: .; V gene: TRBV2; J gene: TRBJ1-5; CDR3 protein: CASSPRGRDQPQHF; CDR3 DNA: TGTGCCAGCAGCCCCAGAGGGCGGGATCAGCCCCAGCATTTT
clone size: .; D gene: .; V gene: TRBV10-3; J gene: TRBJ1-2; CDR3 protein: CAISEGRTVLSGYTF; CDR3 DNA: TGTGCCATCAGTGAGGGCAGAACGGTCTTGAGTGGCTACACCTTC
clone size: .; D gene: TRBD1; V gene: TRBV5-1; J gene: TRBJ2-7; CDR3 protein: CASSLNAGGSGEQYF; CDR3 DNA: TGCGCCAGCAGCCTCAACGCAGGGGGCTCGGGCGAGCAGTACTTC
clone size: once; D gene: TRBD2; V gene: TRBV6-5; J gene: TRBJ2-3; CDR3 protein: CASMGGGGTDTQYF; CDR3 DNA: TGTGCCAGCATGGGCGGGGGGGGCACAGATACGCAGTATTTT